This TCR beta chain was documented in a study of STAT5B mutations in CD4+ large granular lymphocyte leukemia. Comments on this clone: Its target is not known.

Sequencing was performed with immunoSEQ multiplex PCR; in TCRdb, only in-frame clones are kept and a portion is missing. This table holds about 21,000 clones, less than 80% found once. V lost 0 bases, J lost 0 bases, and 10 bases lay in between. Germline lookup yields CDR1 SGHRS and CDR2 YFSETQ. The CDR3 runs 16 residues. Study findings and constraints: Patient CD4-sorted repertoires looked more clonal than healthy CD4+ repertoires, even without putative leukemic clones. Top patient clones used TRBV06 genes more often: 8/27 versus 2/35 in controls.

The chain employs TRBV5-1 and TRBJ2-1; the D gene is possibly TRBD2 (6 bases). This TCR derives from a human donor in good health. Input material: CD4+ T cells from blood buffy coats. CDR3 region: CASSLAISGSYNEQFF. The CDR3 DNA follows: TGCGCCAGCAGCTTGGCCATTAGCGGCTCCTACAATGAGCAGTTCTTC.